Below, 10 T cell receptor beta chains from the same sample are listed, as sequenced in a study of a mutant IDH1 vaccine in newly diagnosed glioma. Method: immunoSEQ multiplex PCR; TCRdb's copy keeps in-frame clones and lacks some. The sample carries about 44,000 clones, more than 85% recorded once. Time point noted: week 23, last vaccination. Every vaccine dose comprised 300 ug of mutant IDH1 20-mer peptide plus topical imiquimod. For these TCRs, the target antigens are not known. The specimen was PBMCs, collected from a glioma patient whose treatment included an IDH1 peptide vaccine. These receptor sequences come from a man between 50 and 59 years old with glioma.

The genes are TRBV19 and TRBJ1-2; D possibly corresponds to TRBD1 (5 bases). The CDR3 spans 14 residues. Trimming shortened V by 5 bases and J by 4 bases, and 14 bases separated the two germline ends. Germline assignment: CDR1 LNHDA and CDR2 SQIVND (reference sequence). DNA of the CDR3: TGTGCCAGTAGTCCTCAGGGTTTTGGCTATGGCTACACCTTC. As protein: CASSPQGFGYGYTF.

The chain carries TRBV9 and TRBJ1-3, with D uncertain. The V gene's germline CDR1 is SGDLS and CDR2 YYNGEE. This CDR3 region has 15 residues. The V end was cut by 0 bases, the J end by 2 bases, with 9 bases between. The CDR3 loop is CASSVEGRPGNTIYF. The DNA for the CDR3 is TGTGCCAGCAGCGTAGAAGGGCGACCTGGAAACACCATATATTTT.

This rearrangement joins TRBV5-1 to TRBJ1-2; 9 bases fit TRBD1. V was pared by 4 bases and J by 2 bases, with 3 bases of the junction left unmatched. CDR3 size: 14 residues. Germline V CDR1 and CDR2: SGHRS, YFSETQ. The CDR3 loop reads CASSGGQGNYGYTF. The CDR3 nucleotides read TGCGCCAGCAGCGGCGGACAGGGGAACTATGGCTACACCTTC.

This rearrangement joins TRBV6-5 to TRBJ1-2; the match to TRBD1 covers 8 bases. The CDR3 has 15 amino acids. J gave up 2 bases and V 4 bases, and 6 bases lay outside the gene matches. Germline CDR1 and CDR2: MNHEY and SVGAGI. The CDR3 loop reads CASSSTGEVNYGYTF. CDR3 in DNA: TGTGCCAGCAGTTCGACAGGGGAAGTGAACTATGGCTACACCTTC.

The chain's CDR3 is CASSLAGGSEQYF. The CDR3 DNA reads as TGTGCCAGCAGCTTAGCAGGTGGCTCCGAGCAGTACTTC. The chain joins TRBV7-6 to TRBJ2-7, with unresolved D. With 0 bases removed from V and 6 bases from J, the gap between germline ends came to 9 bases. The CDR3 is made up of 13 amino acids. Germline V gene data show CDR1 as SGHVS and CDR2 as FNYEAQ.

The chain links TRBV29-1 to TRBJ1-2; D call uncertain. The CDR3 is made up of 13 amino acids. V lost 0 bases to trimming and J lost 3 bases, with 8 bases between them. Germline CDR1 and CDR2: SQVTM and ANQGSEA. Written as DNA, the CDR3 is TGCAGCGTTGAAGATTTGAAAGACTATGGCTACACCTTC. Its translation is CSVEDLKDYGYTF.

The chain joins TRBV5-1 to TRBJ1-1; D might be TRBD1 (5 bases). Deletions cut 0 bases from V and 8 bases from J, with 8 bases between. Germline lookup yields CDR1 SGHRS and CDR2 YFSETQ. This CDR3 region has 12 residues. In nucleotides, the CDR3 is TGCGCCAGCAGCTTGGTTGCAGGGGAAGCTTTCTTT. This gives the protein CASSLVAGEAFF.

This clone came up once. The chain is built from TRBV6-5 and TRBJ2-2, with D unresolved. Germline loops: CDR1 MNHEY, CDR2 SVGAGI. V lost 2 bases, J lost 7 bases, and 5 bases lay in between. The CDR3 covers 12 residues. CDR3 sequence (DNA): TGTGCCAGCAGTTACCTCGGCGGGGAGCTGTTTTTT. Translating gives CASSYLGGELFF.

The CDR3 spells CASRGTGWMETQYF. CDR3 nucleotides: TGTGCCAGCAGGGGGACAGGGTGGATGGAGACCCAGTACTTC. The chain links TRBV6-5 to TRBJ2-5, with TRBD1 matching 9 bases. The ends lost 6 bases at V and 5 bases at J; junction bases unmatched: 7. Germline V CDR1 and CDR2: MNHEY, SVGAGI. This CDR3 is 14 amino acids long.

This clone has only one observation. This sequence joins TRBV19 and TRBJ1-6; D gene uncertain. The germline V gene encodes CDR1 LNHDA and CDR2 SQIVND (reference sequence). CDR3 length: 13 amino acids. Trimming took off 5 bases at V and 9 bases at J, with 11 bases between the two ends. CDR3 in DNA: TGTGCCAGTAGTGGACGCCGGGGTTCACCCCTCCACTTT. Translating it yields CASSGRRGSPLHF.